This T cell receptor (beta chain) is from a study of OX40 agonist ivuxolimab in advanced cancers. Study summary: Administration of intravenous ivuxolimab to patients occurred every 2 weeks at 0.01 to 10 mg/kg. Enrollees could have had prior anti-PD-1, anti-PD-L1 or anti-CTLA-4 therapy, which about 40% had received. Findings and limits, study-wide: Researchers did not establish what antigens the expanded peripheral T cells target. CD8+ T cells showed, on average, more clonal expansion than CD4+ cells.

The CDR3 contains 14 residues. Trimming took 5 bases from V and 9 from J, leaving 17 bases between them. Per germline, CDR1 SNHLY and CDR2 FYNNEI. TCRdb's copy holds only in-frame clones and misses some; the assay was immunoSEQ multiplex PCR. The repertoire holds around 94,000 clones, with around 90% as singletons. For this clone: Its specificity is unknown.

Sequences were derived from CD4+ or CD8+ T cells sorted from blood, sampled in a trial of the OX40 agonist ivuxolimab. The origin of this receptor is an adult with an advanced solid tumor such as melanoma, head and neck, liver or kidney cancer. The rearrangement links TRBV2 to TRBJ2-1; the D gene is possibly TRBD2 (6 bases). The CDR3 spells CASSYPGGAGEQFF. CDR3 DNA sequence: TGTGCCAGCAGTTACCCCGGAGGGGCGGGTGAGCAGTTCTTC.